This T cell receptor beta chain was identified in a study of blood T cells in healthy people across ages (dated by TCRdb to between 2014 and 2017). Looking at the study overall: In model experiments, template switching captured about one uniquely barcoded TCR beta cDNA molecule for every two T cells. Donors were grouped into four age groups: young (average about 15 years), middle-aged (over 35), aged (around 66) and long-lived (less than 85). To track age-related changes in TCR beta repertoire diversity, the study relied on deep sequencing normalized with unique cDNA molecular identifiers. To avoid experimental bias, donors of different ages were randomly spread across the sequencing lanes. Using the same blood draw, the study looked at two additional independent replicas of 1 million unique cDNA reads for two donors, one aged 18 to 30 and the other aged 80 or older.

What the authors observed across the whole study: Since profiling was done on bulk unsorted PBMCs, naive and antigen-experienced compartments could not be conclusively compared. Compared with the aged group, the long-lived group had more naive CD4+ T cells, fewer expanded clones and increased TCR diversity, suggesting age selection. There was a strong correlation between observed TCR beta diversity and the percentage of naive T cells measured by flow cytometry. Total diversity estimates from one million sequenced T cells were considered lower bounds and underestimates. As age increased, observed TCR beta diversity per million T cells dropped in a roughly linear way, and a significant reduction was already evident by age about 40. The CMV infection status of donors was not known, potentially confounding age-related changes in expanded clonotypes.

This clonotype was detected only once. Its antigen remains undetermined. No much larger clonotype is one base removed from it; base qualities were not supplied. Evidence from a single read is weak. Systemically healthy Caucasian individuals from Russia, roughly 40 in total and aged about 6 to 90 years, were included as donors. Each donor gave about 11 milliliters of peripheral blood, drawn into EDTA-treated Vacutainer tubes. PBMCs were isolated by Ficoll-Paque density-gradient centrifugation, with at least 6.5 million obtained per sample. Trizol reagent was used to extract total RNA from the PBMCs, yielding at least 6 micrograms per sample. For every donor, an aliquot of PBMCs went through flow cytometry to measure the percentages of naive CD45RAhigh/CD27high T cells. The protocol used for the library was 5' RACE. Sequenced using an Illumina HiSeq 2500. A second 7 to 11 cycle PCR used a sample-barcoded 5' primer and a J-beta primer mix. Each TCR beta cDNA molecule received a unique molecular identifier from a template-switch 5' adaptor carrying 12 random nucleotides. Each sample yielded at least 3 million CDR3-containing paired-end reads. All of the RNA was converted into first-strand cDNA using the Mint cDNA synthesis kit, with a TRBC-specific oligonucleotide serving as the primer. Following uracil-DNA glycosylase treatment, all cDNA underwent a first 18-cycle PCR with the universal primers M1SS and BC2_uni_R. In the authors' own workflow: Each sample was normalized by randomly selecting 1 million high-quality reads, each carrying a distinct molecular identifier. Reads sharing molecular identifiers were discarded rather than binned into consensus sequences. MiTCR, with a Q25 quality threshold and the strictest error-elimination algorithm, was used for CDR3 identification, clonotype clustering and error correction. A nonparametric unseen species model with Euler transformation was used to estimate a lower bound on total TCR beta diversity. TCRdb redid the processing of the public reads, applying fastp at Q25 and MiXCR, and retained in-frame beta chains. Each entry is one CDR3 protein sequence, shown with its most common DNA and genes. Here the V and J calls rest on TCRdb's processing, not on the authors' analysis. In all, the sample holds hundreds of thousands of distinct CDR3 sequences, and 40% to 50% of those were seen once. About 19% of the sample is in the top ten clones.

From a lookup of the germline V gene (reference sequence), CDR1 and CDR2 are DFQATT and SNEGSKA. The CDR3 spans 14 residues, from the cysteine through the phenylalanine. Only the CDR3 region is kept as DNA, spanning 42 bases read in frame from base 1. For this chain, trimming is 6 bases at the V end and 8 bases at the J end, and the number of junction bases without a gene match is 13. Recombination connected TRBV20-1 to TRBJ1-2, with TRBD1 identical over 9 junction bases. The sequence was collected from a man in his fifties or sixties in good health. Sequenced: blood. The nucleotides are TGCAGTGCCCTTGGACAGGGGTCTCCGTCCGGCTACACCTTC. Its translation reads: CSALGQGSPSGYTF.